These 5 T cell receptor beta chains originate from one sample sequenced in a study of shared clonotypes between healthy human individuals. The assay was immunoSEQ multiplex PCR, and TCRdb's table has in-frame clones only and misses some. The sample consists of over a million clones, approximately 80% of them appearing once. Sequences were obtained from memory CD4+ T cells from PBMCs. Subset given: CD45RA-negative fraction. Receptor source: a man aged 18 to 30 in good health. Some clones in this sample may be carry-over from other donors' samples.

The J gene is TRBJ2-6, the V gene TRBV27; D remains ambiguous. The length of the CDR3 is 16 residues. The V and J ends lost 6 bases and 2 bases respectively, with 14 bases between them. CDR1 and CDR2 (germline): MNHEY, SMNVEV (reference sequence). The CDR3 DNA reads TGTGCCAGCAGGAGCCCAGTAAGGGCTGGGGCCAACGTCCTGACTTTC. Protein sequence: CASRSPVRAGANVLTF.

This clone was seen a single time. This chain joins TRBV2 and TRBJ1-5; D is possibly TRBD1 (6 bases). Between the trimmed V and J ends, which lost 7 bases and 0 bases, there was a span of 16 bases. The CDR3 runs 16 residues. Germline loops: CDR1 SNHLY, CDR2 FYNNEI. CDR3 in DNA: TGTGCCAGCACTTTCGAGAGACAGGTTAGCAATCAGCCCCAGCATTTT. This sequence encodes CASTFERQVSNQPQHF.

The chain couples TRBV5-1 to TRBJ2-3; D is uncertain. Germline lookup yields CDR1 SGHRS and CDR2 YFSETQ. Trimming left V 2 bases short and J 1 base short, with 8 bases between. The CDR3 covers 14 residues. In nucleotides, the CDR3 is TGCGCCAGCAGCTTTTCCTCGGGCACAGATACGCAGTATTTT. It translates to CASSFSSGTDTQYF.

This clone was found a few times. J is TRBJ1-1 and V is TRBV7-6; D is undetermined. This CDR3 is built from 12 residues. Germline-derived CDR1 and CDR2 are SGHVS and FNYEAQ. Between the trimmed V and J ends, which lost 5 bases and 5 bases, there was a span of 9 bases. CDR3: CASSGRETEAFF. The CDR3 DNA reads TGTGCCAGCAGCGGGCGGGAAACTGAAGCTTTCTTT.

This clone appeared a few times. The rearrangement uses TRBV5-4 and TRBJ1-1, with 7 bases that match TRBD1. CDR3 length: 14 residues. Germline V gene lookup returns CDR1 SGHNT and CDR2 YYREEE (reference sequence). Unmatched junction bases numbered 9, after V lost 5 bases and J lost 5 bases. The CDR3 bases are TGTGCCAGCAGGTCAGGACAGGCGGGTACTGAAGCTTTCTTT. Amino acids: CASRSGQAGTEAFF.